This T cell receptor (beta chain) was identified during a study of OX40 agonist ivuxolimab in advanced cancers. V was pared by 1 base and J by 4 bases, with 1 base of the junction left unmatched. Germline CDR1 SGHVS, CDR2 FQNEAQ. The CDR3 is made up of 13 amino acids. Profiled with immunoSEQ multiplex PCR; TCRdb holds only in-frame clones, not every one. The repertoire consists of 75,000 to 95,000 clones, with roughly nine tenths occurring once and the leading ten covering roughly 0.5%. The gene calls are TRBV7-8 and TRBJ2-7, with 7 bases identical to TRBD2. The sequences come from CD4+ or CD8+ T cells sorted from blood, collected in a trial of the OX40 agonist ivuxolimab. This sequence originates from an adult with an advanced solid tumor such as melanoma, head and neck, liver or kidney cancer. CDR3 nucleotide sequence: TGTGCCAGCAGCTTAGGCGGGGGTTACGAGCAGTACTTC. The encoded protein is CASSLGGGYEQYF.